Each of the 23 T cell receptor beta chains below was sequenced from the same sample in a study of cytomegalovirus exposure and HLA in healthy donors. Both 60 Vbeta primers and 13 Jbeta primers went into the PCR. Repertoires were generated with immunoSEQ multiplex PCR, while TCRdb's copy carries only in-frame clones and drops some. The sample lists fewer than 130,000 clones, roughly four fifths seen once, with under 1.5% in the top ten. The sequenced material came from PBMCs. Receptors originate from a woman under 40 in good health and CMV-seronegative.

This chain links TRBV4-3 with TRBJ1-1, with D perhaps TRBD1 (6 bases). Germline assignment: CDR1 LGHNA and CDR2 YSLEER. CDR3 length equals 14 residues. V lost 4 bases to trimming and J lost 4 bases, with 13 bases between them. CDR3 DNA: TGCGCCAGCAGCCCGTCCACAGGGAGCACTGAAGCTTTCTTT. As protein: CASSPSTGSTEAFF.

This chain links TRBV4-2 with TRBJ1-4; possibly TRBD1 for D (6 bases). Germline values: CDR1 LGHNA, CDR2 YNFKEQ. Trimming pared 2 bases from V and 3 bases from J, leaving 10 bases between. This CDR3 has 15 amino acids. The CDR3 reads CASSQTGLSNEKLFF. The CDR3 nucleotides read TGTGCCAGCAGCCAAACAGGGCTTTCTAATGAAAAACTGTTTTTT.

This chain joins TRBV25-1 and TRBJ2-1; 8 nucleotides align to TRBD2. Trimming removed 2 bases from V and 5 bases from J; junction bases left unmatched: 5. This CDR3 has 15 amino acids. Per germline, CDR1 MGHDK and CDR2 SYGVNS. This CDR3 reads CASSEALAGNNEQFF. CDR3 DNA sequence: TGTGCCAGCAGTGAAGCCCTAGCGGGTAACAATGAGCAGTTCTTC.

This clone was counted once. This chain connects TRBV5-8 to TRBJ2-5, with 10 bases aligning to TRBD2. This CDR3 spans 17 amino acids. From germline, CDR1 is SGHTS and CDR2 YDEGEE. The junction had 5 bases not matched to a gene; V was cut back by 0 bases and J by 0 bases. The CDR3 sequence is CASSLVTAGGYQETQYF. The CDR3 DNA reads as TGTGCCAGCAGCTTGGTAACAGCGGGGGGGTACCAAGAGACCCAGTACTTC.

The chain recombines TRBV28 with TRBJ1-5; D gene ambiguous. CDR3 length equals 15 residues. The V gene's germline CDR1 is MDHEN and CDR2 SYDVKM. V was trimmed by 3 bases and J by 5 bases, leaving 14 bases between them. CDR3 coding DNA: TGTGCCAGCAGTTTTCCGGGGATGGGCGATCAGCCCCAGCATTTT. The encoded protein is CASSFPGMGDQPQHF.

The chain combines TRBV18 with TRBJ2-3; tentatively, D is TRBD1 (6 bases). CDR1 and CDR2 from the germline V gene are KGHSH and LQKENI. Trimming took 6 bases from V and 4 from J, leaving 14 bases between them. The CDR3 totals 14 residues. CDR3 residues: CASSSITGSDTQYF. CDR3 bases: TGTGCCAGCTCTTCGATAACAGGGTCAGATACGCAGTATTTT.

The chain is built from TRBV6-6 and TRBJ1-6; the match to TRBD1 covers 7 bases. Germline V gives CDR1 MNHNY, CDR2 SVGAGI (reference sequence). Unmatched junction bases numbered 12, after V lost 6 bases and J lost 10 bases. The CDR3 covers 15 residues. CDR3 sequence (DNA): TGTGCCAGCAGCCCCTCGGGACAGAAGGGCTCACCCCTCCACTTT. Amino acid sequence: CASSPSGQKGSPLHF.

This clone was picked up one time. The rearrangement joins TRBV9 to TRBJ2-2; D is unresolved. Trimming removed 6 bases at V and 6 bases at J, with 15 bases between. Germline assignment: CDR1 SGDLS and CDR2 YYNGEE. The CDR3 loop spans 14 amino acids. The CDR3 loop is CASIQNAGPGELFF. The CDR3 nucleotides are TGTGCCAGCATCCAGAACGCAGGTCCCGGGGAGCTGTTTTTT.

The gene calls are TRBV7-2 and TRBJ2-2; TRBD1 aligns across 7 bases. Germline trimming cut 1 base from V and 4 bases from J; bases unmatched to any gene: 6. CDR3 length: 16 amino acids. Per the germline V gene, CDR1 is SGHTA and CDR2 is FQGNSA. CDR3 sequence reads: CASSLVGTAITGELFF. The CDR3 DNA is TGTGCCAGCAGCTTAGTTGGGACAGCTATCACCGGGGAGCTGTTTTTT.

The chain links TRBV7-2 to TRBJ2-2, with D tentatively TRBD1 (6 bases). This CDR3 region has 14 residues. Between the trimmed V and J ends, which lost 5 bases and 5 bases, there was a span of 12 bases. CDR1 is SGHTA, CDR2 FQGNSA, per germline. The CDR3 DNA sequence: TGTGCCAGCAGCCGACAGGCGTCTACCGGGGAGCTGTTTTTT. Its translation: CASSRQASTGELFF.

The count of this clone is one. This rearrangement joins TRBV28 to TRBJ1-1; TRBD1 matches at 9 bases. Trimming removed 6 bases from V and 4 bases from J; junction bases left unmatched: 6. The CDR3 contains 14 residues. Germline V CDR1 and CDR2: MDHEN, SYDVKM. Written as DNA, the CDR3 is TGTGCCAGCAGCAACAGGGGGCTTGGCACTGAAGCTTTCTTT. This translates into CASSNRGLGTEAFF.

The chain couples TRBV6-1 to TRBJ1-3; tentatively, D is TRBD1 (5 bases). CDR1 is MNHNS and CDR2 is SASEGT in the germline V gene. This CDR3 spans 15 amino acids. Trimming shortened V by 5 bases and J by 2 bases, and 13 bases separated the two germline ends. CDR3 amino acids: CASSQGGQAGNTIYF. The DNA of the CDR3 is TGTGCCAGCAGTCAGGGAGGCCAAGCTGGAAACACCATATATTTT.

This chain joins TRBV2 and TRBJ1-5; the D gene is possibly TRBD1 (5 bases). V lost 9 bases and J lost 6, with 15 bases in between. CDR3 length equals 13 residues. Germline values: CDR1 SNHLY, CDR2 FYNNEI. The CDR3 DNA is TGTGCCAGTGGGACTGGGCAAGGTCAGCCCCAGCATTTT. This sequence encodes CASGTGQGQPQHF.

A note on this clone: The same CDR3 arises from other DNA sequences in this sample as well. This chain joins TRBV5-1 and TRBJ2-5, with D unresolved. Germline CDR1 SGHRS, CDR2 YFSETQ. The V end was cut by 0 bases, the J end by 5 bases, with 5 bases between. The CDR3 contains 12 residues. In DNA, the CDR3 is TGCGCCAGCAGCTTGGCCGGGGAGACCCAGTACTTC. This sequence encodes CASSLAGETQYF.

The V call is TRBV2, the J call TRBJ1-2; no reliable D call. Germline V gene data show CDR1 as SNHLY and CDR2 as FYNNEI. The CDR3 sequence is 14 residues long. V dropped 7 bases and J dropped 6 bases, with 18 bases sitting between them. The CDR3 DNA reads as TGTGCCAGCACCGCGGGTCCGGGGTTTCATGGCTACACCTTC. This codes for CASTAGPGFHGYTF.

This chain uses TRBV4-2 with TRBJ2-1, with 11 positions matching TRBD2. CDR1 LGHNA and CDR2 YNFKEQ come from the germline V gene. The CDR3 length is 16 residues. The V gene end was trimmed by 2 bases and the J gene end by 5 bases; junction bases not matched to a gene: 5. The CDR3 sequence is CASSQHGTSGDNEQFF. In DNA form, the CDR3 reads TGTGCCAGCAGCCAACACGGGACTAGCGGCGACAATGAGCAGTTCTTC.

This clone has just a few counts. The CDR3 loop reads CASSLEQNTGELFF. The CDR3 DNA reads as TGTGCCAGCAGCCTAGAACAGAACACCGGGGAGCTGTTTTTT. The chain couples TRBV14 to TRBJ2-2; no definite D call. Germline V gives CDR1 SGHDN, CDR2 FVKESK. V was pared by 4 bases and J by 1 base, with 7 bases between. This CDR3 contains 14 residues.

The rearrangement uses TRBV4-3 and TRBJ2-1, with 8 bases identical to TRBD1. The CDR3 consists of 16 residues. Looked up from germline, CDR1 is LGHNA and CDR2 is YSLEER. V lost 2 bases and J lost 4; bases outside the gene matches: 7. DNA of the CDR3: TGCGCCAGCAGCCAACCATACAGGGGGGAGTACAATGAGCAGTTCTTC. This gives the protein CASSQPYRGEYNEQFF.

V gene TRBV16 combines with J gene TRBJ2-5, with 10 positions matching TRBD2. After removal of 0 bases from V and 1 base from J, the junction contained 5 bases not matched to a gene. The germline V gene encodes CDR1 KGHSY and CDR2 FQNENV. This CDR3 spans 17 amino acids. The CDR3 DNA follows: TGTGCCAGCAGCCAATCGACGCTAGCGGGAGCCCAAGAGACCCAGTACTTC. Translating it yields CASSQSTLAGAQETQYF.

The gene calls are TRBV15 and TRBJ1-4, with TRBD1 matching 7 bases. This CDR3 contains 15 residues. Germline CDR1 is LNHNV and CDR2 is YYDKDF (reference sequence). Trimming at V came to 5 bases and at J to 4 bases, leaving 7 bases not matched to a gene. The DNA for the CDR3 is TGTGCCACCAGCCGACAGGGCCTCCGTAATGAAAAACTGTTTTTT. Its protein product is CATSRQGLRNEKLFF.

In DNA form, the CDR3 reads TGTGCCAGCAGCCGAGGACTAGCGGGGTCCTACAATGAGCAGTTCTTC. This gives the protein CASSRGLAGSYNEQFF. This chain links TRBV4-2 with TRBJ2-1; 12 bases are a match to TRBD2. Trimming cost V 4 bases and J 1 base; bases outside gene matches: 2. This CDR3 is 16 amino acids long. CDR1 is LGHNA and CDR2 is YNFKEQ in the germline V gene.

This clone is a singleton in its sample. V gene TRBV5-1 combines with J gene TRBJ2-7; 12 nucleotides match TRBD2. The length of the CDR3 is 14 residues. V lost 5 bases, J lost 5 bases, and 5 bases stayed unmatched. Germline V gene lookup returns CDR1 SGHRS and CDR2 YFSETQ. CDR3 DNA: TGCGCCAGCAGGACTAGCGGGAGAGACGACGAGCAGTACTTC. Protein product: CASRTSGRDDEQYF.

This chain joins TRBV2 and TRBJ2-1; 9 nucleotides agree with TRBD2. The trim removed 7 bases at V and 0 bases at J, leaving 1 base unmatched. This CDR3 contains 14 residues. The germline CDR1 and CDR2 sequences are SNHLY and FYNNEI. In DNA form, the CDR3 reads TGTGCCAGCAAACTAGCGGGCTCCTACAATGAGCAGTTCTTC. This gives the protein CASKLAGSYNEQFF.